What follows is one T cell receptor (beta chain) and its context. Its target is not known. This record belongs to a study of T and B cells in COVID-19 patients. About the research overall: Blood was sampled from COVID-19 patients who were either actively infected or recovered. Of approximately 19 active-infection patients, over 9 were critically ill with mechanical ventilation or extracorporeal membrane oxygenation. Study-wide results and caveats: Few blood samples existed from mildly ill patients during symptoms or early in severe cases. Active COVID-19 showed highly clonal TRB repertoires; recovery showed diversity and richness above healthy donors.

BIOMED2 TRB-A/B primer pools were used in multiplex TRB PCR. TCRdb itself ran the multiplex PCR reads through MiXCR, one entry per CDR3 protein. The sample holds around 15,000 distinct CDR3 sequences; over 25% are singletons and the top ten take almost 4.5%. Blood genomic DNA input for TRB amplification was roughly 230-550 ng. The germline V gene has CDR1 MNHEY and CDR2 SVGEGT. The V and J ends lost 2 bases and 1 base respectively, with 11 bases between them. This CDR3 spans 15 amino acids. The sequencing input was blood. V is TRBV6-2 or TRBV6-3 and J is TRBJ1-2; D may be TRBD1 (6 bases). The receptor was isolated from a human donor who had recovered from COVID-19. The CDR3 DNA is TGTGCCAGCAGTTACGCGGGGGCGAGTAACTATGGCTACACCTTC. It codes for CASSYAGASNYGYTF.